The T cell receptor (beta chain) under discussion was sequenced for a study of identifying expanded T cells in peripheral blood. Study observations and caveats: Variance in clone template counts between two-week samples significantly increased with total template count across all healthy donors. Approximately 1.1 clones differed between technical replicates, versus about 15 and 19 over time.

The CDR3 is 15 amino acids. CDR1 SGHRS and CDR2 YFSETQ come from the germline V gene. The V and J ends lost 2 bases and 4 bases, in that order; junction bases with no gene match: 6. About this clone itself: Its cognate antigen is unknown.

Healthy donors had no documented immune events, such as infections, while sampled. The repertoire was sequenced with immunoSEQ multiplex PCR; TCRdb's copy has only in-frame clones and lacks some. The top ten clones hold less than 10% of a sample with around 130,000 clones, 75% to 90% of them seen once. The sequencing sample was made of blood. The chain uses TRBV5-1 and TRBJ1-1, with 9 bases fitting TRBD1. This receptor was taken from a person aged 18 to 75 in good health. CDR3 sequence reads: CASSLGTGRSTEAFF. The CDR3 nucleotides are TGCGCCAGCAGCTTAGGGACAGGGCGAAGCACTGAAGCTTTCTTT. The full variable domain, its missing parts supplied by reference TRBV5-1 and TRBJ1-1, is KAGVTQTPRYLIKTRGQQVTLSCSPISGHRSVSWYQQTPGQGLQFLFEYFSETQRNKGNFPGRFSGRQFSNSRSEMNVSTLELGDSALYLCASSLGTGRSTEAFFGQGTRLTVV.